The 19 T cell receptor beta chains below all came from one sample that was sequenced in a study of T cell responses to AZD1222 COVID-19 vaccine. Using immunoSEQ multiplex PCR, the repertoire was profiled, and TCRdb retains in-frame clones only, with some absent. Of approximately 110,000 clones detected, approximately 85% appear once; the ten largest clones hold approximately 6.6%. The sequencing used peripheral blood, collected on day 0 of AZD1222 vaccination. The source of these receptors is an adult in good health.

This chain links TRBV5-1 with TRBJ2-2, with D possibly TRBD1 on 5 matching bases. V was shortened by 2 bases and J by 1 base, with 9 bases between the two germline ends. This CDR3 spans 15 amino acids. The germline V gene encodes CDR1 SGHRS and CDR2 YFSETQ. CDR3 amino acids: CASSFQTGNTGELFF. The CDR3 nucleotides are TGCGCCAGCAGCTTCCAAACAGGGAACACCGGGGAGCTGTTTTTT.

The chain links TRBV28 to TRBJ2-1; the match to TRBD2 covers 9 bases. The CDR3 loop spans 16 amino acids. The germline V gene has CDR1 MDHEN and CDR2 SYDVKM. V shed 3 bases, J shed 9 bases, and the junction held 12 bases outside the gene matches. CDR3 DNA: TGTGCCAGCAGTTTGGCCTCGCGGGGGGGCGAGAGTGAGCAGTTCTTC. Residues: CASSLASRGGESEQFF.

V gene TRBV15 combines with J gene TRBJ2-3, with TRBD2 matching 7 bases. V shed 5 bases, J shed 5 bases, and the junction held 1 base outside the gene matches. Germline V CDR1 and CDR2: LNHNV, YYDKDF (reference sequence). This CDR3 comprises 12 residues. This CDR3 reads CATSAGEDTQYF. For the CDR3, the DNA is TGTGCCACCAGCGCGGGAGAAGATACGCAGTATTTT.

In DNA, the CDR3 is TGTGCCAGCTCACTCCAAAGTCATAATTTGGGTGGTGGGAACACTGAAGCTTTCTTT. It translates to CASSLQSHNLGGGNTEAFF. The chain combines TRBV18 with TRBJ1-1; D is unclear. The CDR3 runs to 19 residues. Germline-derived CDR1 and CDR2 are KGHSH and LQKENI. V lost 4 bases, J lost 1 base, and 25 bases lay in between.

The gene calls are TRBV28 and TRBJ2-7; D remains unclear. V was pared by 5 bases and J by 1 base, with 6 bases between. The CDR3 is 12 residues long. Per germline, CDR1 MDHEN and CDR2 SYDVKM. The CDR3 bases are TGTGCCAGCAGTCTCCGTTCCTACGAGCAGTACTTC. This translates into CASSLRSYEQYF.

The chain employs TRBV3-1 (or the pseudogene TRBV3-2) and TRBJ2-1, with D maybe TRBD2 (5 bases). The CDR3 consists of 15 residues. The ends were cut back, 1 base at V and 3 bases at J, with 10 bases in the middle. Germline values: CDR1 LGHDT, CDR2 YNNKEL (reference sequence). CDR3 in DNA: TGTGCCAGCAGCCAAGGACAAGAGGGCTACAATGAGCAGTTCTTC. This translates into CASSQGQEGYNEQFF.

V usage is TRBV28 and J usage is TRBJ2-1; 16 bases agree with TRBD2. The J segment lost 8 bases and the V segment lost 5 bases, leaving 9 bases of the junction unmatched. This CDR3 region has 17 residues. The germline V gene has CDR1 MDHEN and CDR2 SYDVKM. CDR3 loop: CASSRPGTSGGVYEQFF. In DNA, the CDR3 is TGTGCCAGCAGTCGACCCGGGACTAGCGGGGGGGTGTATGAGCAGTTCTTC.

This clone has a single count. The rearrangement uses TRBV6-1 and TRBJ1-2; 8 bases line up with TRBD1. The junction had 11 bases not matched to a gene; V was cut back by 4 bases and J by 4 bases. The CDR3 is 16 amino acids. The germline V gene encodes CDR1 MNHNS and CDR2 SASEGT. Written as DNA, the CDR3 is TGTGCCAGCAGTGGCCCAGGACAGGGAAAACTCTATGGCTACACCTTC. It is translated as CASSGPGQGKLYGYTF.

V and J are TRBV28 and TRBJ2-1; 10 bases align to TRBD2. The germline V gene encodes CDR1 MDHEN and CDR2 SYDVKM. V shed 10 bases and J 6 bases; nucleotides not matched to a gene: 21. The length of the CDR3 is 18 residues. DNA for the CDR3: TGTGCCACACCCGGGACTAGCGTACTATGCCCGCCGGGCAATGAGCAGTTCTTC. This sequence encodes CATPGTSVLCPPGNEQFF.

This clone was picked up one time. V is TRBV3-1 (or the pseudogene TRBV3-2) and J is TRBJ2-1; 9 bases are shared with TRBD1. This CDR3 region has 16 residues. V trimming: 0 bases; J trimming: 7 bases; junction bases outside the gene matches: 7. CDR1 and CDR2 (germline): LGHDT, YNNKEL (reference sequence). CDR3 bases: TGTGCCAGCAGCCAAGATGGAGGACAGGGGTGGAATGAGCAGTTCTTC. This gives the protein CASSQDGGQGWNEQFF.

This chain uses TRBV14 with TRBJ1-3; weak D call: TRBD1 (5 bases). CDR3 length equals 17 residues. Germline V gene lookup returns CDR1 SGHDN and CDR2 FVKESK. Trimming cost V 1 base and J 0 bases, with 13 bases left between them. CDR3 sequence: CASSQGDRMDSGNTIYF. The CDR3, as DNA: TGTGCCAGCAGCCAAGGTGACAGAATGGACTCTGGAAACACCATATATTTT.

The chain combines TRBV11-3 with TRBJ2-2, with D perhaps assigned TRBD1 or TRBD2 (5 bases each). The CDR3 is 13 amino acids. Per the germline V gene, CDR1 is SGHNT and CDR2 is YENEEA. V lost 5 bases, J lost 5 bases, and 9 bases lay in between. For the CDR3, the DNA is TGTGCCAGCAGCCATGGGGGTACCGGGGAGCTGTTTTTT. It translates to CASSHGGTGELFF.

The rearrangement uses TRBV30 and TRBJ2-7; 12 nucleotides align to TRBD2. V lost 2 bases and J lost 3; bases outside the gene matches: 8. Germline values: CDR1 GTSNPN, CDR2 SVGIG (reference sequence). The CDR3 is made up of 16 amino acids. This CDR3 is CAWSTTSGGALYEQYF. The CDR3 DNA is TGTGCCTGGAGTACGACTAGCGGGGGAGCCCTCTACGAGCAGTACTTC.

This CDR3 is CASSMRGVSYEQYF. The CDR3 nucleotides are TGTGCCAGTAGCATGAGGGGGGTCTCCTACGAGCAGTACTTC. The chain recombines TRBV19 with TRBJ2-7; D tentatively reads TRBD1 or TRBD2 (6 bases each). The CDR3 totals 14 residues. Germline V gene lookup returns CDR1 LNHDA and CDR2 SQIVND (reference sequence). Trimming removed 6 bases from V and 0 bases from J, with 12 bases in between. The full variable domain, with the rest looked up from reference TRBV19 and TRBJ2-7, is DGGITQSPKYLFRKEGQNVTLSCEQNLNHDAMYWYRQDPGQGLRLIYYSQIVNDFQKGDIAEGYSVSREKKESFPLTVTSAQKNPTAFYLCASSMRGVSYEQYFGPGTRLTVT.

This clone was observed a few times. The CDR3 DNA reads TGTGCCAGCAGTCCGCGGAGGGCCAGCAATCAGCCCCAGCATTTT. This codes for CASSPRRASNQPQHF. V and J are TRBV7-8 and TRBJ1-5; D unresolved. The CDR3 loop spans 15 amino acids. Germline V gene sequence: CDR1 SGHVS, CDR2 FQNEAQ. The V end lost 6 bases, the J end lost 1 base, and 13 bases lay between the germline ends. Filled out from reference TRBV7-8 and TRBJ1-5, the complete variable domain reads GAGVSQSPRYKVAKRGQDVALRCDPISGHVSLFWYQQALGQGPEFLTYFQNEAQLDKSGLPSDRFFAERPEGSVSTLKIQRTQQEDSAVYLCASSPRRASNQPQHFGDGTRLSIL.

This chain links TRBV11-3 with TRBJ1-1; D may be TRBD1 (5 bases). The ends were cut back, 5 bases at V and 3 bases at J, with 16 bases in the middle. The CDR3 loop spans 15 amino acids. Germline V gene sequence: CDR1 SGHNT, CDR2 YENEEA. The CDR3 is CASSLTWGVDTEAFF. For the CDR3, the DNA is TGTGCCAGCAGCCTCACGTGGGGGGTCGACACTGAAGCTTTCTTT.

This chain joins TRBV29-1 and TRBJ2-3; 8 nucleotides align to TRBD2. Trimming at V came to 1 base and at J to 2 bases, leaving 2 bases not matched to a gene. This CDR3 is 14 amino acids long. CDR1 and CDR2 (germline): SQVTM, ANQGSEA. The CDR3: CSVEAAGVTDTQYF. The CDR3 DNA reads TGCAGCGTTGAAGCAGCGGGGGTCACAGATACGCAGTATTTT.

The CDR3 sequence is CFSKLDSTNTGELFF. The CDR3 DNA reads as TGCTTCTCCAAACTGGACTCGACGAACACCGGGGAGCTGTTTTTT. The genes are TRBV5-1 and TRBJ2-2; D might be TRBD2 (5 bases). The CDR3 has 15 residues. Per germline, CDR1 SGHRS and CDR2 YFSETQ.

The chain has TRBV18 and TRBJ2-1, with 15 bases that match TRBD2. After removal of 4 bases from V and 7 bases from J, the junction contained 2 bases not matched to a gene. CDR1 and CDR2 (germline): KGHSH, LQKENI. CDR3 length: 15 amino acids. CDR3 DNA sequence: TGTGCCAGCTCACAAGGACTAGCGGGGGGGAATGAGCAGTTCTTC. It is translated as CASSQGLAGGNEQFF.